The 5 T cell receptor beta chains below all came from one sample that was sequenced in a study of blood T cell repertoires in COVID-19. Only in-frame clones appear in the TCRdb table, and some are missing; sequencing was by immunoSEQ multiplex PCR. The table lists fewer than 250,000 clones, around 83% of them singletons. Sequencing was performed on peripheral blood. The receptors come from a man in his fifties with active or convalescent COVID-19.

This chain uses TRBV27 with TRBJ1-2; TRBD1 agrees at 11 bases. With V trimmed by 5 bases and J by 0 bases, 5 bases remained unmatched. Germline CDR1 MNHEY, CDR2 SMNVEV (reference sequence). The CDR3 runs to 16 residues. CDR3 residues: CASSRGQGVSNYGYTF. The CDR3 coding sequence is TGTGCCAGCAGTAGGGGACAGGGGGTTTCTAACTATGGCTACACCTTC.

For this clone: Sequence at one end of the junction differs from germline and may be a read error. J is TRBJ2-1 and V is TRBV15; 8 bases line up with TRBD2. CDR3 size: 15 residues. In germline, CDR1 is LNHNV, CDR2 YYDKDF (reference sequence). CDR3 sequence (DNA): TGTGCCACCAGCAGAGTCTTGCGGGGGGCCAATCAGCAGTTCTTC. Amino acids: CATSRVLRGANQQFF.

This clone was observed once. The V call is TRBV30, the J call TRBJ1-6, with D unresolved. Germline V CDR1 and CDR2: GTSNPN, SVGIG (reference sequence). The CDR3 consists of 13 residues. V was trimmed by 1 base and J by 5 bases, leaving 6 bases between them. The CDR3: CAWSGQDNSPLHF. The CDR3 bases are TGTGCCTGGAGTGGCCAGGATAATTCACCCCTCCACTTT.

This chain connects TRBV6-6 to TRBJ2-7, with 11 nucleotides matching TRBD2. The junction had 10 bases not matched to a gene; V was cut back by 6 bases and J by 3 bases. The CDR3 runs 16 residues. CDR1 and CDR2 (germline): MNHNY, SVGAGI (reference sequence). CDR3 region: CASSPTPGTSGYEQYF. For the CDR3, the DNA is TGTGCCAGCAGCCCGACCCCCGGGACTAGCGGCTACGAGCAGTACTTC.

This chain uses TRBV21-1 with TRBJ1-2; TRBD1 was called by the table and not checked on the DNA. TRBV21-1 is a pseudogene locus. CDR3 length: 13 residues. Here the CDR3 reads CASSSWGRWGYTF. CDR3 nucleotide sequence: TGTGCCAGCAGCTCTTGGGGGCGATGGGGCTACACCTTC.